This T cell receptor beta chain was retrieved from a study of PD-1 blockade in mismatch repair-deficient tumors. Broader study findings: After pembrolizumab, tumor-resident clones rose rapidly, then generally contracted before radiologic responses.

Mismatch repair deficiency was confirmed in all patients, by PCR or immunohistochemistry. V was cut by 4 bases and J by 4 bases, with 13 bases left in between. Germline assignment: CDR1 MNHNY and CDR2 SVGAGI (reference sequence). This CDR3 spans 14 amino acids. Clones were read by immunoSEQ multiplex PCR, and TCRdb kept only the in-frame ones, dropping some. The data show roughly 120,000 clones, about nine tenths seen once. With respect to this clone: Its cognate antigen is unknown.

The TCR sequence derives from an adult with mismatch repair-deficient cancer. Sequenced material: peripheral blood, taken approximately 69 weeks after starting pembrolizumab. The chain couples TRBV6-6 to TRBJ2-5; weak D call: TRBD1 (6 bases). The chain's CDR3 is CASSSTGISETQYF. The CDR3 DNA sequence: TGTGCCAGCAGTTCCACAGGGATCTCAGAGACCCAGTACTTC.